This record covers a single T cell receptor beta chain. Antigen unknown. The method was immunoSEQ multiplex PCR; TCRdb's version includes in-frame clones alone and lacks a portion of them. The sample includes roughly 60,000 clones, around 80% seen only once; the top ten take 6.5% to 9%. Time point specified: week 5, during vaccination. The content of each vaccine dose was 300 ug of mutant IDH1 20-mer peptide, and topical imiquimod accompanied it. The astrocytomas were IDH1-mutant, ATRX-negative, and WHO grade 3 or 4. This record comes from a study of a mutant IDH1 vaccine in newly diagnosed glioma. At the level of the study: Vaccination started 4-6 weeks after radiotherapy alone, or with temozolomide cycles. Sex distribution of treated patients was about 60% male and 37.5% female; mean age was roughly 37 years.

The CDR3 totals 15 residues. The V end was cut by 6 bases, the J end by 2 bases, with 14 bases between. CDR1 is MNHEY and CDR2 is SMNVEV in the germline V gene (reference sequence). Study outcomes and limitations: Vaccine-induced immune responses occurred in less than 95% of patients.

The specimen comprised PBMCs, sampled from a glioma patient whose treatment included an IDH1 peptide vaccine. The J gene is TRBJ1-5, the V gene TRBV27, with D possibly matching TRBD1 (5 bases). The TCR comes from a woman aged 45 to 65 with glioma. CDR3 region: CASSLGGMGNQPQHF. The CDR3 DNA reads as TGTGCCAGCAGCCTCGGGGGGATGGGCAATCAGCCCCAGCATTTT.